These 8 T cell receptor beta chains share one sample of origin, sequenced in a study of Graves' ophthalmopathy and Graves' hyperthyroidism. The study amplified TCR beta CDR3 regions using RNA transcripts. HTBI primers primed a first-round RT-PCR, and a second-round multiplex PCR followed. TCRdb re-called the multiplex PCR reads through MiXCR, storing one row per CDR3 protein. In the table there are approximately 210,000 distinct CDR3 sequences, 25% to 35% of which are singletons. Sequenced material: peripheral blood. All receptors come from a man aged 50 or older with Graves' ophthalmopathy.

The chain is built from TRBV6-1 and TRBJ1-6; 8 positions agree with TRBD1. The CDR3 covers 16 residues. The V segment lost 6 bases and the J segment 2 bases; nucleotides outside the gene matches: 6. Germline values: CDR1 MNHNS, CDR2 SASEGT. The CDR3 spells CASSQDREAYNSPLHF. The CDR3 DNA follows: TGTGCCAGCAGCCAGGACAGGGAGGCCTATAATTCACCCCTCCACTTT.

In its sample, this clonotype was seen many times. This chain joins TRBV10-3 and TRBJ2-7, with TRBD1 as a possible D gene (8 bases). Germline CDR1 is ENHRY and CDR2 is SYGVKD. V lost 6 bases, J lost 3 bases, and 15 bases lay in between. The CDR3 is made up of 14 amino acids. The CDR3 coding sequence is TGTGCCATCAGGGACAGGGAGGGGAACTACGAGCAGTACTTC. Translating gives CAIRDREGNYEQYF.

The chain uses TRBV19 and TRBJ1-1; no firm D call. V lost 2 bases and J lost 0, with 7 bases in between. The CDR3 covers 14 residues. Germline CDR1 and CDR2: LNHDA and SQIVND (reference sequence). CDR3 residues: CASSIQPMNTEAFF. The CDR3 DNA sequence: TGTGCCAGTAGTATACAGCCCATGAACACTGAAGCTTTCTTT.

The CDR3 DNA sequence: TGTGCCATCAGTGAGGGGACGAGATCCTACGAGCAGTACTTC. Translating gives CAISEGTRSYEQYF. The chain links TRBV10-3 to TRBJ2-7, with D tentatively TRBD1 or TRBD2 (5 bases each). V was pared by 2 bases and J by 1 base, with 9 bases between. Germline values: CDR1 ENHRY, CDR2 SYGVKD. The CDR3 is made up of 14 amino acids.

About this clonotype: Sequence at one end of the junction differs from germline and may be a read error. This CDR3 is CASSFGSLYEQYF. Written as DNA, the CDR3 is TGTGCCAGCAGTTTCGGCAGCCTCTACGAGCAGTACTTC. This sequence joins TRBV10-3 and TRBJ2-7; D gene unclear. The CDR3 is made up of 13 amino acids. The germline gives CDR1 ENHRY, CDR2 SYGVKD.

This chain uses TRBV19 with TRBJ1-5; D may be TRBD1 (6 bases). The length of the CDR3 is 14 residues. Germline CDR1 LNHDA, CDR2 SQIVND (reference sequence). Trimming removed 6 bases at V and 5 bases at J, with 14 bases between. The CDR3 coding sequence is TGTGCCAGTAGACGAGGGGGAGGCGATCAGCCCCAGCATTTT. Encoded protein: CASRRGGGDQPQHF.

This clonotype occurred many times. V is TRBV28 and J is TRBJ1-1; the D gene is possibly TRBD1 (6 bases). Germline V lookup: CDR1 MDHEN, CDR2 SYDVKM. This CDR3 has 17 amino acids. V lost 5 bases, J lost 5 bases, and 24 bases lay in between. As DNA, the CDR3 is TGTGCCAGCAGTGCATTGTACAGGGCGCGATCTTGGACTGAAGCTTTCTTT. Translating gives CASSALYRARSWTEAFF.

This sequence joins TRBV12-3 or TRBV12-4 and TRBJ2-7, with 11 bases identical to TRBD1. This CDR3 has 15 residues. Trimming took 6 bases from V and 6 from J; bases not matched to a gene: 10. The CDR3 region has the DNA TGTGCCAGCAGACCTGGACAGGGGGCTGTGGGCGAGCAGTACTTC. Its protein product is CASRPGQGAVGEQYF.